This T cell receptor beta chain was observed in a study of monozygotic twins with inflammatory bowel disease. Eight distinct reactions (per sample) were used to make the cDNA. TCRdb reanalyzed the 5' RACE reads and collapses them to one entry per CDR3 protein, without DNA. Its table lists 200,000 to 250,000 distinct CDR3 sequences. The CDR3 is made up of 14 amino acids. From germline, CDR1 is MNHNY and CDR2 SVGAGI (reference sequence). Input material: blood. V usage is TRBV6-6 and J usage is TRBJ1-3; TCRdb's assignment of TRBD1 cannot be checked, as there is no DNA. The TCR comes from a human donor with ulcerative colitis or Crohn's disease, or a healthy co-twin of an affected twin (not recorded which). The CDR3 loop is CASSYEQGGNTIYF.